The clone carrying this T cell receptor beta chain has at least ten counts. The data were taken from a study of identical twins. One entry per CDR3 protein, called by TCRdb with MiXCR from the 5' RACE reads. Seen here are over 500,000 distinct CDR3 sequences, roughly 21% observed once, and the top ten hold around 0.9%. The V end was cut by 4 bases, the J end by 0 bases, with 18 bases between. This CDR3 has 18 residues. The same sample was also used in a study of T cells expressing NK-cell markers. From that second work: HCMV seropositivity characterized seven of the eight sequenced donors, and seronegativity one. T cells sorted in several experiments were restricted to alpha-beta TCR T cells by an anti-gamma-delta TCR antibody. Whether expanded NKG2C+ T cell clones were HCMV specific stayed uncertain.

The chain is built from TRBV12-3 or TRBV12-4 and TRBJ1-4, with a tentative D call TRBD1 (5 bases). The TCR sequence derives from a woman younger than 35 in good health. Sequenced material: CD4+ T cells sorted from blood. CDR3 DNA sequence: TGTGCCAGCAGTTCGACAGAGGCTCCTCATGCAACTAATGAAAAACTGTTTTTT. It specifies CASSSTEAPHATNEKLFF.